Listed below are T cell receptor beta chains from one sample, sequenced in a study of blood T cell repertoires in COVID-19. Method: immunoSEQ multiplex PCR; TCRdb's copy keeps in-frame clones and lacks some. The sample gives approximately 170,000 clones, roughly 88% of which show up once; 9% to 10% is in the top ten. Sequenced material: PBMCs or T cells enriched from blood (not recorded which). These receptors all stem from a woman younger than 35 who had recovered from COVID-19. Both conserved end residues are part of each CDR3. Each record gives: D gene, clone size, V gene, J gene, CDR3 protein, CDR3 DNA. D genes are given only for firm matches. The size entry is marked missing in some rows and otherwise reads once, few, many or a size class.

D gene: TRBD1
clone size: -
V gene: TRBV10-3
J gene: TRBJ1-5
CDR3 protein: CATGTGEGQPQHF
CDR3 DNA: TGTGCCACCGGGACAGGGGAGGGACAGCCCCAGCATTTT

D gene: TRBD2
clone size: few
V gene: TRBV19
J gene: TRBJ2-1
CDR3 protein: CASSPHRSGSINEQFF
CDR3 DNA: TGTGCCAGTAGCCCACACCGTAGCGGGAGCATCAATGAGCAGTTCTTC

D gene: TRBD2
clone size: -
V gene: TRBV6-2/TRBV6-3
J gene: TRBJ2-5
CDR3 protein: CASSWGGGSWTQYF
CDR3 DNA: TGTGCCAGCAGTTGGGGCGGGGGTTCTTGGACCCAGTACTTC

D gene: -
clone size: -
V gene: TRBV3-1/TRBV3-2
J gene: TRBJ1-2
CDR3 protein: CASSPKLSGSTIGGYTF
CDR3 DNA: TGTGCCAGCAGCCCAAAACTATCCGGGTCGACTATAGGAGGCTACACCTTC

D gene: TRBD1
clone size: -
V gene: TRBV29-1
J gene: TRBJ1-5
CDR3 protein: CSTQTGANQPQHF
CDR3 DNA: TGCAGCACCCAGACAGGGGCAAATCAGCCCCAGCATTTT

D gene: TRBD1
clone size: -
V gene: TRBV13
J gene: TRBJ2-7
CDR3 protein: CASSHGDRGSYEQYF
CDR3 DNA: TGTGCCAGCAGCCACGGGGACAGGGGCTCCTACGAGCAGTACTTC

D gene: TRBD1
clone size: few
V gene: TRBV6-6
J gene: TRBJ2-7
CDR3 protein: CASSPVGQGAPEQYF
CDR3 DNA: TGTGCCAGCAGTCCCGTGGGACAGGGGGCGCCCGAGCAGTACTTC

D gene: -
clone size: -
V gene: TRBV5-1
J gene: TRBJ1-5
CDR3 protein: CASSLVGEGNQPQHF
CDR3 DNA: TGCGCCAGCAGCTTGGTTGGGGAGGGCAATCAGCCCCAGCATTTT

D gene: -
clone size: -
V gene: TRBV3-1/TRBV3-2
J gene: TRBJ2-1
CDR3 protein: CASSQGTSPIDEQFF
CDR3 DNA: TGTGCCAGCAGCCAAGGAACTAGCCCCATCGATGAGCAGTTCTTC

D gene: -
clone size: -
V gene: TRBV7-2
J gene: TRBJ1-2
CDR3 protein: CASSSLERDLSLYTF
CDR3 DNA: TGTGCCAGCAGCTCCCTCGAAAGAGATTTATCCCTTTACACCTTC

D gene: -
clone size: once
V gene: TRBV5-6
J gene: TRBJ1-6
CDR3 protein: CASSTGYFTDSPLHF
CDR3 DNA: TGTGCCAGCAGCACGGGGTATTTCACAGATTCACCCCTCCACTTT

D gene: -
clone size: few
V gene: TRBV6-2/TRBV6-3
J gene: TRBJ1-1
CDR3 protein: CASSYSGAATEAFF
CDR3 DNA: TGTGCCAGCAGTTACTCGGGGGCTGCGACTGAAGCTTTCTTT

D gene: TRBD2
clone size: -
V gene: TRBV29-1
J gene: TRBJ2-1
CDR3 protein: CSVELWVVGGTSYNEQFF
CDR3 DNA: TGCAGCGTTGAGTTATGGGTGGTGGGAGGGACCTCCTACAATGAGCAGTTCTTC

D gene: TRBD2
clone size: -
V gene: TRBV10-2
J gene: TRBJ2-1
CDR3 protein: CASFLSGSMNEQFF
CDR3 DNA: TGCGCCAGCTTCCTGAGCGGGAGCATGAATGAGCAGTTCTTC

D gene: TRBD2
clone size: -
V gene: TRBV24-1
J gene: TRBJ2-1
CDR3 protein: CATSERTSGTNEQFF
CDR3 DNA: TGTGCCACCAGTGAAAGGACTAGCGGGACCAATGAGCAGTTCTTC

D gene: -
clone size: -
V gene: TRBV27
J gene: TRBJ2-3
CDR3 protein: CASSLYGGSMAPDTQYF
CDR3 DNA: TGTGCCAGCAGTTTATATGGGGGGTCGATGGCACCAGATACGCAGTATTTT

D gene: -
clone size: -
V gene: TRBV9
J gene: TRBJ2-1
CDR3 protein: CASSVEGGAYNEQFF
CDR3 DNA: TGTGCCAGCAGCGTAGAAGGGGGGGCCTACAATGAGCAGTTCTTC

D gene: -
clone size: -
V gene: TRBV15
J gene: TRBJ1-2
CDR3 protein: CATSRFGGLLTNYGYTF
CDR3 DNA: TGTGCCACCAGCAGATTCGGAGGGCTCCTGACTAACTATGGCTACACCTTC

D gene: TRBD1
clone size: -
V gene: TRBV19
J gene: TRBJ1-2
CDR3 protein: CASDSGTGFGYTF
CDR3 DNA: TGTGCCAGTGACTCCGGGACAGGGTTTGGCTACACCTTC

D gene: -
clone size: -
V gene: TRBV2
J gene: TRBJ2-3
CDR3 protein: CASNRALSTDTQYF
CDR3 DNA: TGTGCCAGCAATCGAGCGCTTAGCACAGATACGCAGTATTTT

D gene: -
clone size: -
V gene: TRBV14
J gene: TRBJ1-2
CDR3 protein: CASSPYTGLDYGYTF
CDR3 DNA: TGTGCCAGCAGCCCGTACACAGGCCTAGACTATGGCTACACCTTC

D gene: -
clone size: -
V gene: TRBV27
J gene: TRBJ2-1
CDR3 protein: CASRGWTRGSYNEQFF
CDR3 DNA: TGTGCCAGCAGAGGCTGGACAAGAGGTTCCTACAATGAGCAGTTCTTC

D gene: -
clone size: -
V gene: TRBV30
J gene: TRBJ2-1
CDR3 protein: CAWSLGTPRGSSYNEQFF
CDR3 DNA: TGTGCCTGGAGTCTAGGCACCCCAAGGGGAAGCTCCTACAATGAGCAGTTCTTC

D gene: TRBD2
clone size: -
V gene: TRBV7-8
J gene: TRBJ2-1
CDR3 protein: CASSPPRGGGRGYNEQFF
CDR3 DNA: TGTGCCAGCAGCCCGCCCCGAGGTGGCGGGAGGGGCTACAATGAGCAGTTCTTC

D gene: TRBD2
clone size: once
V gene: TRBV7-9
J gene: TRBJ2-3
CDR3 protein: CASSPRGLAVSTDTQYF
CDR3 DNA: TGTGCCAGCAGCCCGAGAGGGCTAGCGGTTAGCACAGATACGCAGTATTTT

D gene: TRBD1
clone size: -
V gene: TRBV28
J gene: TRBJ2-7
CDR3 protein: CASKPQGVSSYEQYF
CDR3 DNA: TGTGCCAGCAAACCTCAGGGGGTAAGCTCCTACGAGCAGTACTTC

D gene: TRBD2
clone size: once
V gene: TRBV29-1
J gene: TRBJ2-7
CDR3 protein: CSVSGVRESFGEQYF
CDR3 DNA: TGCAGCGTCTCCGGGGTGCGGGAGAGTTTTGGCGAGCAGTACTTC

D gene: -
clone size: -
V gene: TRBV29-1
J gene: TRBJ2-5
CDR3 protein: CSVEGQRELETQYF
CDR3 DNA: TGCAGCGTTGAAGGTCAGAGGGAGTTAGAGACCCAGTACTTC

D gene: TRBD1
clone size: -
V gene: TRBV5-4
J gene: TRBJ1-1
CDR3 protein: CASSVTGMMNTEAFF
CDR3 DNA: TGTGCCAGCAGCGTGACAGGGATGATGAACACTGAAGCTTTCTTT

D gene: -
clone size: -
V gene: TRBV27
J gene: TRBJ1-1
CDR3 protein: CASSLSGIGEAFF
CDR3 DNA: TGTGCCAGCAGTTTATCAGGTATCGGGGAAGCTTTCTTT

D gene: -
clone size: -
V gene: TRBV30
J gene: TRBJ2-1
CDR3 protein: CAWKLGGIWVNEQFF
CDR3 DNA: TGTGCCTGGAAGTTGGGCGGGATCTGGGTCAATGAGCAGTTCTTC

D gene: -
clone size: -
V gene: TRBV24-1
J gene: TRBJ1-5
CDR3 protein: CATGSDSPGQPQHF
CDR3 DNA: TGTGCCACCGGAAGCGACAGCCCGGGTCAGCCCCAGCATTTT

D gene: -
clone size: once
V gene: TRBV14
J gene: TRBJ2-1
CDR3 protein: CASSGGLVIPNEQFF
CDR3 DNA: TGTGCCAGCAGCGGAGGCCTAGTAATCCCCAATGAGCAGTTCTTC

D gene: -
clone size: -
V gene: TRBV7-6
J gene: TRBJ1-1
CDR3 protein: CASTPQGSHTEAFF
CDR3 DNA: TGTGCCAGCACCCCCCAGGGGTCCCACACTGAAGCTTTCTTT

D gene: TRBD1
clone size: -
V gene: TRBV5-1
J gene: TRBJ1-2
CDR3 protein: CASSLDRGGGYTF
CDR3 DNA: TGCGCCAGCAGCTTGGACAGGGGAGGTGGCTACACCTTC

D gene: TRBD1
clone size: -
V gene: TRBV19
J gene: TRBJ1-3
CDR3 protein: CASSVTGTGGSGNTIYF
CDR3 DNA: TGTGCCAGTAGTGTAACCGGGACAGGTGGCTCTGGAAACACCATATATTTT

D gene: -
clone size: many
V gene: TRBV29-1
J gene: TRBJ1-4
CDR3 protein: CSVDSQQVELFF
CDR3 DNA: TGCAGCGTTGACTCCCAACAGGTAGAACTGTTTTTT

D gene: -
clone size: -
V gene: TRBV7-8
J gene: TRBJ1-1
CDR3 protein: CASSLIVAPIEAFF
CDR3 DNA: TGTGCCAGCAGCTTAATCGTAGCGCCTATTGAAGCTTTCTTT

D gene: -
clone size: -
V gene: TRBV11-2
J gene: TRBJ1-5
CDR3 protein: CASSLATNQPQHF
CDR3 DNA: TGTGCCAGCAGCTTAGCTACCAATCAGCCCCAGCATTTT

D gene: TRBD2
clone size: -
V gene: TRBV4-1
J gene: TRBJ2-1
CDR3 protein: CASSQDRGLAGDLTNEQFF
CDR3 DNA: TGCGCCAGCAGCCAAGACCGGGGACTAGCGGGAGATCTGACTAATGAGCAGTTCTTC

D gene: -
clone size: -
V gene: TRBV11-2
J gene: TRBJ2-2
CDR3 protein: CASSLLANTGELFF
CDR3 DNA: TGTGCCAGCAGCTTACTCGCGAACACCGGGGAGCTGTTTTTT

D gene: -
clone size: -
V gene: TRBV9
J gene: TRBJ1-2
CDR3 protein: CASSVEGGRGYGYTF
CDR3 DNA: TGTGCCAGCAGCGTAGAGGGCGGCAGAGGGTATGGCTACACCTTC

D gene: TRBD1
clone size: -
V gene: TRBV9
J gene: TRBJ1-3
CDR3 protein: CASSDRDSPSGNTIYF
CDR3 DNA: TGTGCCAGCAGCGATAGGGACAGTCCCTCTGGAAACACCATATATTTT

D gene: -
clone size: -
V gene: TRBV28
J gene: TRBJ1-5
CDR3 protein: CASSRLTDNQPQHF
CDR3 DNA: TGTGCCAGCAGCCGGCTGACAGACAATCAGCCCCAGCATTTT

D gene: TRBD1
clone size: -
V gene: TRBV30
J gene: TRBJ1-2
CDR3 protein: CAWRPADRVNYGYTF
CDR3 DNA: TGTGCCTGGAGACCTGCGGACAGGGTTAACTATGGCTACACCTTC

D gene: -
clone size: -
V gene: TRBV7-9
J gene: TRBJ2-1
CDR3 protein: CASSLIESSYNEQFF
CDR3 DNA: TGTGCCAGCAGCTTAATAGAGAGCTCCTACAATGAGCAGTTCTTC

D gene: TRBD2
clone size: -
V gene: TRBV4-2
J gene: TRBJ2-1
CDR3 protein: CASSQEASGKDEQFF
CDR3 DNA: TGTGCCAGCAGCCAAGAGGCTAGCGGGAAGGATGAGCAGTTCTTC

D gene: -
clone size: -
V gene: TRBV10-3
J gene: TRBJ2-7
CDR3 protein: CAISKMTAESYEQYF
CDR3 DNA: TGTGCCATCAGTAAAATGACAGCCGAATCCTACGAGCAGTACTTC

D gene: -
clone size: -
V gene: TRBV4-1
J gene: TRBJ2-1
CDR3 protein: CASSPAGGDDNEQFF
CDR3 DNA: TGCGCCAGCAGCCCAGCTGGCGGGGATGACAATGAGCAGTTCTTC

D gene: -
clone size: -
V gene: TRBV6-4
J gene: TRBJ2-3
CDR3 protein: CASSGWLRLASGAPVDTQYF
CDR3 DNA: TGTGCCAGCAGTGGATGGTTGAGGCTAGCATCCGGAGCCCCTGTGGATACGCAGTATTTT